The rows below give T cell receptor beta chains drawn from one sample of a study of blood T cell repertoires in COVID-19. Data came from immunoSEQ multiplex PCR; TCRdb stores just in-frame clones and leaves some out. This table has more than 250,000 clones, about 85% appearing once. Sequencing input: PBMCs or T cells enriched from blood (not recorded which). These receptors came from a woman aged 25 to 39 who had recovered from COVID-19. CDR3s include the opening cysteine and the closing phenylalanine or tryptophan. Each record gives: V gene, J gene, clone size, CDR3 length, CDR3 protein. For some rows the clone size is stated as once, few or many, or as a class when expanded; others skip it.

TRBV11-1,TRBJ2-1,.,13,CASSPDRGHEQFF
TRBV13,TRBJ2-7,.,15,CASSQQRGAPYEQYF
TRBV18,TRBJ1-5,once,15,CASSRWAEVNQPQHF
TRBV5-5,TRBJ1-1,.,14,CASSLGAASGEAFF
TRBV21-1,TRBJ1-6,.,15,CASSLGTRYNSPLHF
TRBV6-1,TRBJ1-6,few,16,CASSGDRRTGDSPLHF
TRBV19,TRBJ2-2,.,15,CASSPWGANTGELFF
TRBV5-4,TRBJ2-7,.,16,CASSSDTRGGLGEQYF
TRBV6-4,TRBJ2-7,.,13,CASSDGQTYEQYF
TRBV25-1,TRBJ1-2,.,15,CASSGKQGRVYGYTF
TRBV12-3/TRBV12-4,TRBJ2-2,few,13,CASSLIETGELFF
TRBV7-2,TRBJ1-2,.,15,CASSTPGQGGYGYTF
TRBV2,TRBJ1-4,.,12,CASSESRGKLFF
TRBV4-3,TRBJ1-2,.,15,CASSEKTPRQYGYTF
TRBV12-3/TRBV12-4,TRBJ1-5,.,13,CASSDRASQPQHF
TRBV3-1/TRBV3-2,TRBJ2-2,.,16,CASSQERTENTGELFF
TRBV19,TRBJ2-4,.,13,CASSTLAKNIQYF
TRBV5-1,TRBJ2-1,.,14,CASSSPSSGNEQFF
TRBV29-1,TRBJ1-1,once,15,CSVVAHDRQNTEAFF
TRBV19,TRBJ2-2,.,13,CASKAGNTGELFF
TRBV10-1,TRBJ2-3,.,12,CASSAGGDTQYF
TRBV19,TRBJ2-3,few,15,CASSLSGGFQDTQYF
TRBV24-1,TRBJ2-2,.,16,CATSSPGTGGPGELFF
TRBV21-1,TRBJ2-1,.,20,CASSKKVLAGGHMGDNEQFF
TRBV7-3,TRBJ2-1,once,14,CASSTHRGTNEQFF
TRBV6-5,TRBJ1-5,.,12,CASRTGRQPQHF
TRBV5-1,TRBJ2-1,.,14,CASSPGGVYNEQFF
TRBV3-1/TRBV3-2,TRBJ2-1,.,13,CASTKDRGYEQFF
TRBV9,TRBJ1-2,.,12,CASSVSNYGYTF
TRBV18,TRBJ2-1,few,16,CASSPWGASGYNEQFF
TRBV20-1,TRBJ2-7,.,14,CSASRDRASYEQYF
TRBV19,TRBJ2-7,.,13,CATRQGAAYEQYF
TRBV30,TRBJ2-1,.,15,CAWNPLAGADSEQFF
TRBV6-5,TRBJ1-1,.,13,CASSYSTRTEAFF
TRBV19,TRBJ1-2,.,12,CASRHPRQGYTF
TRBV6-5,TRBJ1-3,.,14,CASRTGYSGNTIYF
TRBV7-2,TRBJ2-7,.,13,CASSLARTYEQYF
TRBV4-3,TRBJ1-6,.,17,CASSQVTPGTGASPLHF
TRBV13,TRBJ1-5,.,13,CASSLGGEQPQHF
TRBV19,TRBJ1-6,.,15,CASSRVSGVNSPLHF
TRBV10-1,TRBJ2-7,few,13,CASSLSGGQRQYF
TRBV9,TRBJ1-2,.,13,CASSATGGRGYTF
TRBV5-1,TRBJ2-7,.,15,CASSLGGQSSYEQYF
TRBV4-1,TRBJ2-1,.,16,CASSQDRASSYNEQFF
TRBV29-1,TRBJ1-4,.,11,CSGQDNEKLFF
TRBV9,TRBJ2-7,.,15,CASSVGGAGHYEQYF
TRBV27,TRBJ1-5,.,18,CASSLRGQGALIYQPQHF
TRBV5-8,TRBJ2-2,.,14,CASSYTRNTGELFF
TRBV13,TRBJ2-7,.,12,CASSLGGREQYF
TRBV19,TRBJ1-1,.,13,CASTSPGGTEAFF
TRBV19,TRBJ1-5,.,16,CASSLPRAGRNQPQHF
TRBV4-3,TRBJ1-2,.,15,CASSQDWAGPLGYTF
TRBV7-6,TRBJ2-3,.,15,CASSLGGPSTDTQYF
TRBV19,TRBJ1-2,.,19,CASSIIPAAVRPTNYGYTF
TRBV18,TRBJ1-5,.,15,CASSPPRRDYQPQHF